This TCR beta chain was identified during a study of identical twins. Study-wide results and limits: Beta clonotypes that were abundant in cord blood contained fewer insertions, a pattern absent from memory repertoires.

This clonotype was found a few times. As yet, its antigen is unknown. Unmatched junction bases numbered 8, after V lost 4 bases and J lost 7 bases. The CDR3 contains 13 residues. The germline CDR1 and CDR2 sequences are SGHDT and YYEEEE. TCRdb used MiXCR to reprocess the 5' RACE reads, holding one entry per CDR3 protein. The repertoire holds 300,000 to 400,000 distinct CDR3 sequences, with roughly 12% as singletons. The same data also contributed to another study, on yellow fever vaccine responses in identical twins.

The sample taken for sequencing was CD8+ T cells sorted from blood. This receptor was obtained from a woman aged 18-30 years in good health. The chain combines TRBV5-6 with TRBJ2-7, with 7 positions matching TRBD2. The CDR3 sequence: CASSQAGPGEQYF. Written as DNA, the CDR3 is TGTGCCAGCAGCCAAGCGGGGCCGGGAGAGCAGTACTTC.